Listed here are 20 T cell receptor beta chains from one sample, sequenced in a study of blood T cell repertoires in COVID-19. Measured with immunoSEQ multiplex PCR; TCRdb has only the in-frame clones, and not every one. Of about 160,000 clones listed, around 93% are singletons. The sequenced sample was peripheral blood. Receptors originate from a man aged 30-40 years with COVID-19, enrolled during active disease.

V usage is TRBV5-6 and J usage is TRBJ2-3; D remains ambiguous. The V gene's germline CDR1 is SGHDT and CDR2 YYEEEE. The CDR3 extends over 13 amino acids. Deletions cut 2 bases from V and 4 bases from J, with 8 bases between. The CDR3 region has the DNA TGTGCCAGCAGCTTTAATAGCCCAGATACGCAGTATTTT. This encodes CASSFNSPDTQYF. Full variable domain (missing parts from reference TRBV5-6 and TRBJ2-3): DAGVTQSPTHLIKTRGQQVTLRCSPKSGHDTVSWYQQALGQGPQFIFQYYEEEERQRGNFPDRFSGHQFPNYSSELNVNALLLGDSALYLCASSFNSPDTQYFGPGTRLTVL.

The rearrangement uses TRBV28 and TRBJ2-1, with 12 bases lining up with TRBD2. V shed 5 bases and J 7 bases; nucleotides not matched to a gene: 9. The germline V gene encodes CDR1 MDHEN and CDR2 SYDVKM. The CDR3 totals 16 residues. CDR3: CASSPRLAGEGNEQFF. The CDR3 DNA follows: TGTGCCAGCAGTCCGCGACTAGCGGGAGAGGGGAATGAGCAGTTCTTC.

The V gene is TRBV11-2, the J gene TRBJ1-2; D is undetermined. Looked up from germline, CDR1 is SGHAT and CDR2 is FQNNGV. This CDR3 contains 15 residues. Trimming cost V 0 bases and J 5 bases, with 13 bases left between them. This CDR3 reads CASSLDTGSSYGYTF. The CDR3 coding sequence is TGTGCCAGCAGCTTAGACACTGGATCTAGTTATGGCTACACCTTC.

This clone has a single count. The J gene is TRBJ1-1, the V gene TRBV27, with 9 bases matching TRBD1. Losses at the gene ends were 5 bases for V and 5 bases for J; bases not matched to a gene: 6. CDR3 size: 14 residues. Germline CDR1 MNHEY, CDR2 SMNVEV (reference sequence). In DNA form, the CDR3 reads TGTGCCAGCAGTCTACAGGGGGCGCGAACTGAAGCTTTCTTT. This encodes CASSLQGARTEAFF.

This chain joins TRBV5-1 and TRBJ2-7; 11 bases are a match to TRBD1. Germline assignment: CDR1 SGHRS and CDR2 YFSETQ. The CDR3 runs 15 residues. Unmatched junction bases numbered 3, after V lost 0 bases and J lost 4 bases. CDR3 DNA sequence: TGCGCCAGCAGCTTGGCCGGACAGGGGGCATACGAGCAGTACTTC. Its translation: CASSLAGQGAYEQYF. The full variable domain, rest sourced from reference TRBV5-1 and TRBJ2-7, is KAGVTQTPRYLIKTRGQQVTLSCSPISGHRSVSWYQQTPGQGLQFLFEYFSETQRNKGNFPGRFSGRQFSNSRSEMNVSTLELGDSALYLCASSLAGQGAYEQYFGPGTRLTVT.

This clone has just one count. V usage is TRBV19 and J usage is TRBJ2-7, with 10 bases aligning to TRBD1. This CDR3 region has 16 residues. Germline CDR1 reads LNHDA; CDR2 reads SQIVND (reference sequence). Unmatched junction bases numbered 8, after V lost 1 base and J lost 5 bases. The CDR3: CASSIGDRGSFHEQYF. CDR3 nucleotides: TGTGCCAGTAGTATAGGGGACAGGGGTTCTTTCCACGAGCAGTACTTC.

This clone showed up just a few times. The CDR3 region has the DNA TGTGCCAGCAGCTTACCCCAGGCAGGGGGCGGTAATGAAAAACTGTTTTTT. Translated: CASSLPQAGGGNEKLFF. The genes are TRBV7-2 and TRBJ1-4, with 8 bases identical to TRBD1. Losses at the gene ends were 2 bases for V and 4 bases for J; bases not matched to a gene: 9. In germline, CDR1 is SGHTA, CDR2 FQGNSA. CDR3 size: 17 residues.

The gene calls are TRBV18 and TRBJ2-1; weak D call: TRBD1 (6 bases). The CDR3 length is 13 residues. CDR1 KGHSH and CDR2 LQKENI come from the germline V gene. Trimming removed 9 bases at V and 5 bases at J, with 14 bases between. The CDR3 is CASRINRDNEQFF. CDR3 sequence (DNA): TGTGCCAGTCGGATTAACAGGGACAATGAGCAGTTCTTC. Full variable domain (remainder filled in from reference TRBV18 and TRBJ2-1): NAGVMQNPRHLVRRRGQEARLRCSPMKGHSHVYWYRQLPEEGLKFMVYLQKENIIDESGMPKERFSAEFPKEGPSILRIQQVVRGDSAAYFCASRINRDNEQFFGPGTRLTVL.

The J gene is TRBJ1-2, the V gene TRBV24-1; D uncertain. The CDR3 is 11 amino acids. V was shortened by 4 bases and J by 8 bases, with 7 bases between the two germline ends. Per germline, CDR1 KGHDR and CDR2 SFDVKD. The CDR3 bases are TGTGCCACCAGTGACCGCGGAGGCTACACCTTC. Amino acids: CATSDRGGYTF.

This clone has a single count. V is TRBV6-5 and J is TRBJ1-1; the D is unclear. This CDR3 spans 15 amino acids. Germline V CDR1 and CDR2: MNHEY, SVGAGI. The V gene lost 3 bases and the J gene lost 0 bases, with 11 bases spanning the gap. CDR3 DNA: TGTGCCAGCAGTTATCGATCCGCTATGAACACTGAAGCTTTCTTT. As protein: CASSYRSAMNTEAFF.

V and J are TRBV11-2 and TRBJ2-5, with 11 nucleotides matching TRBD2. The CDR3 contains 16 residues. J was trimmed by 4 bases and V by 5 bases; bases with no gene match: 9. Per germline, CDR1 SGHAT and CDR2 FQNNGV. Written as DNA, the CDR3 is TGTGCCAGCAGCCCCTACTTAGCGGGGGGGTCAGAGACCCAGTACTTC. This codes for CASSPYLAGGSETQYF.

This chain connects TRBV6-6 to TRBJ1-2; the D gene is possibly TRBD1 (5 bases). V gave up 4 bases and J gave up 8 bases, with 11 bases separating them. This CDR3 spans 12 amino acids. Germline assignment: CDR1 MNHNY and CDR2 SVGAGI (reference sequence). In nucleotides, the CDR3 is TGTGCCAGCAGTTTGCCGGGGGGAGGCTACACCTTC. Translating it yields CASSLPGGGYTF.

The V and J genes are TRBV5-1 and TRBJ1-4; 8 nucleotides match TRBD1. Per the germline V gene, CDR1 is SGHRS and CDR2 is YFSETQ. V shed 4 bases and J 7 bases; nucleotides not matched to a gene: 9. The CDR3 covers 15 residues. CDR3 amino acids: CASSPRQGWSEKLFF. The CDR3 DNA reads TGCGCCAGCAGCCCCCGACAGGGGTGGAGTGAAAAACTGTTTTTT.

The chain is built from TRBV5-3 and TRBJ2-3; 12 nucleotides match TRBD1. TRBV5-3 is known as an ORF, though its function is uncertain. This CDR3 is 16 amino acids long. V trimming: 3 bases; J trimming: 3 bases; junction bases outside the gene matches: 5. This CDR3 reads CARSSGQGAWTDTQYF. As DNA, the CDR3 is TGTGCCAGAAGCTCGGGACAGGGGGCTTGGACAGATACGCAGTATTTT.

This clone was seen a single time. V is TRBV29-1 and J is TRBJ2-7, with a possible D match to TRBD1 (6 bases). CDR3 size: 13 residues. Per the germline V gene, CDR1 is SQVTM and CDR2 is ANQGSEA. The germline V and J ends were trimmed by 4 bases and 6 bases, with 16 bases remaining between them. CDR3 nucleotide sequence: TGCAGCGTTGGTAAGGGACAAACAGGCGAGCAGTACTTC. This sequence encodes CSVGKGQTGEQYF.

This chain joins TRBV4-2 and TRBJ2-1; maybe TRBD1 (5 bases). Trimming pared 4 bases from V and 9 bases from J, leaving 13 bases between. CDR3 length equals 13 residues. The V gene's germline CDR1 is LGHNA and CDR2 YNFKEQ. The CDR3 loop reads CASSPRWGSEQFF. DNA for the CDR3: TGTGCCAGCAGCCCCCGATGGGGCAGTGAGCAGTTCTTC.

The chain recombines TRBV7-2 with TRBJ2-7; D not resolved. CDR1 is SGHTA and CDR2 is FQGNSA in the germline V gene. Trimming removed 5 bases from V and 2 bases from J, with 13 bases in between. The CDR3 covers 14 residues. The CDR3 region has the DNA TGTGCCAGCAGCCCCGTAAACTCCGCCTACGAGCAGTACTTC. Translating gives CASSPVNSAYEQYF.

This rearrangement joins TRBV6-5 to TRBJ2-7; D remains ambiguous. The CDR3 sequence is 15 residues long. V lost 5 bases, J lost 2 bases, and 16 bases lay in between. From germline, CDR1 is MNHEY and CDR2 SVGAGI. CDR3: CASSTQPDNPYEQYF. Written as DNA, the CDR3 is TGTGCCAGCAGTACCCAACCTGACAATCCCTACGAGCAGTACTTC.

The chain uses TRBV3-1 (or the pseudogene TRBV3-2) and TRBJ2-6, with D possibly matching TRBD1 (6 bases). Trimming cost V 5 bases and J 0 bases, with 17 bases left between them. The germline gives CDR1 LGHDT, CDR2 YNNKEL (reference sequence). The CDR3 totals 18 residues. CDR3 in amino acids: CASSSRQVALSGANVLTF. CDR3 sequence (DNA): TGTGCCAGCAGCTCACGACAGGTAGCTCTCTCTGGGGCCAACGTCCTGACTTTC.

The genes are TRBV2 and TRBJ2-1, with 10 bases that match TRBD1. The V gene end was trimmed by 5 bases and the J gene end by 0 bases; junction bases not matched to a gene: 4. The CDR3 loop spans 16 amino acids. Germline CDR1 SNHLY, CDR2 FYNNEI. This CDR3 is CASSTWTGGSYNEQFF. CDR3 bases: TGTGCCAGCAGTACTTGGACAGGGGGCTCCTACAATGAGCAGTTCTTC. Supplemented by reference TRBV2 and TRBJ2-1, the full variable domain reads EPEVTQTPSHQVTQMGQEVILRCVPISNHLYFYWYRQILGQKVEFLVSFYNNEISEKSEIFDDQFSVERPDGSNFTLKIRSTKLEDSAMYFCASSTWTGGSYNEQFFGPGTRLTVL.